This T cell receptor (beta chain) was sequenced during a study of cytomegalovirus exposure and HLA in healthy donors. Germline loops: CDR1 MNHEY, CDR2 SMNVEV (reference sequence). This CDR3 spans 14 amino acids. The germline V and J ends were trimmed by 3 bases and 3 bases, with 8 bases remaining between them. Of note for this clone: Its antigen is still unknown.

The PCR contained 60 Vbeta and 13 Jbeta primers. The table came from immunoSEQ multiplex PCR; TCRdb's copy has only in-frame clones and leaves some out. This repertoire shows about 200,000 clones, over 80% found once; its top ten account for about 1.2%. Study results and caveats: Rates of TCR association differed by HLA locus in a later analysis, with DRB1 highest and HLA-C lowest.

The V and J genes are TRBV27 and TRBJ2-2; TRBD1 might be the D (5 bases). The sequenced material came from PBMCs. The origin of this receptor is a man younger than 40 in good health and CMV-seronegative. The CDR3 loop is CASSFQGDTGELFF. CDR3 in DNA: TGTGCCAGCAGTTTTCAGGGTGACACCGGGGAGCTGTTTTTT.